This entry concerns a single T cell receptor beta chain. This entry belongs to a study of OX40 agonist ivuxolimab in advanced cancers. Germline V lookup: CDR1 SGHTA, CDR2 FQGNSA. The CDR3 sequence is 13 residues long. Trimming cost V 3 bases and J 6 bases; bases outside gene matches: 2. Repertoires were generated with immunoSEQ multiplex PCR, while TCRdb's copy carries only in-frame clones and drops some. The sample carries 60,000 to 75,000 clones, about 86% recorded once. Sample: CD4+ or CD8+ T cells sorted from blood, taken in a trial of the OX40 agonist ivuxolimab. The gene calls are TRBV7-2 and TRBJ1-2, with 9 nucleotides matching TRBD1. This receptor was obtained from an adult with an advanced solid tumor such as melanoma, head and neck, liver or kidney cancer. In DNA form, the CDR3 reads TGTGCCAGCAGCTTGGGGACAGGGAATGGCTACACCTTC. Protein: CASSLGTGNGYTF.